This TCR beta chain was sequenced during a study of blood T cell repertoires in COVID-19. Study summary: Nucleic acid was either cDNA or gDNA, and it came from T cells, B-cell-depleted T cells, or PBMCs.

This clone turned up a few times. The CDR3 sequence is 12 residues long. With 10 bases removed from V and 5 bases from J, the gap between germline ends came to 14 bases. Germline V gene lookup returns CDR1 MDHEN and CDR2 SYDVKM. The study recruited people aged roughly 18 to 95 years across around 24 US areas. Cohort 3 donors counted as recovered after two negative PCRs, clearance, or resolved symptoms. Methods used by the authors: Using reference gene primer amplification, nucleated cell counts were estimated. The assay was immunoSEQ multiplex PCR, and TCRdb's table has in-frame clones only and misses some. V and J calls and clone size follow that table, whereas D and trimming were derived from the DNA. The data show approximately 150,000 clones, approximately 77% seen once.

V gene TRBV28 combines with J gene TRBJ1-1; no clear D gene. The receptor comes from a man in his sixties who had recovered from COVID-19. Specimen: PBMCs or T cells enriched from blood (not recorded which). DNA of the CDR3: TGTGCCACCCGATGGAGATATACTGAAGCTTTCTTT. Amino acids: CATRWRYTEAFF.